Included here is one T cell receptor (beta chain) sequence, with context. Its specificity is not known. This CDR3 has 16 residues. The germline gives CDR1 SGDLS, CDR2 YYNGEE. Libraries were UMI-labeled 5' RACE TRB cDNA. TCRdb reprocessed the 5' RACE reads, keeping one entry per CDR3 protein, no DNA. The sample is made up of nearly 90,000 distinct CDR3 sequences, and the top ten hold 0.82% of it. This entry comes from a study of CXCR3-negative and CXCR3-positive naive CD8 T cells. Study observations and caveats: Against CXCR3-negative naive cells, CXCR3-positive naive cells showed more hydrophobic TRB CDR3s. Similar TRBV-TRBJ gene usage was seen in naive CXCR3-negative and CXCR3-positive cells, but not in memory cells. From TRB CDR3 properties, TCR strength was inferred; surface CD5 did not differ between naive subsets. Fresh PBMCs went into most assays, and CXCR3 expression partly declined after cryopreservation.

Identification of naive CD8+ T cells rested on CD45RO-CCR7+CD27+CD95- status. Source material: naive CXCR3+ CD8+ T cells from blood. Subset meaning: CD45RO-CCR7+CD27+CD95- naive CD8+ T cells expressing CXCR3 (TNR3+). The chain joins TRBV9 to TRBJ1-1; the TCRdb call, TRBD1, lacks DNA for checking. The TCR was taken from a human donor in good health. Some clones in this sample may be carry-over from other donors' samples. The CDR3 region is CASSVDSTGGKAEAFF.